This TCR beta chain was profiled in a study of T cells in Graves' hyperthyroidism and ophthalmopathy. Points from the study as a whole: A 13 V-J model separated ophthalmopathy from stable hyperthyroidism. Blood also carried most thyroid clonotypes expanded above 0.001.

RNA transcripts yielded amplified TCR beta CDR3 regions. Carried out on the TCR CDR3, a first-round RT-PCR used the HTBI primer set. TCRdb re-called the multiplex PCR reads through MiXCR, storing one row per CDR3 protein. The sample includes 95,000 to 100,000 distinct CDR3 sequences, around 50% seen only once; the top ten take roughly 27%. Around 10 ml of fresh peripheral blood supplied the PBMCs. This clonotype was seen at least ten times. The antigen is unknown. This CDR3 has 14 residues. Per germline, CDR1 MGHRA and CDR2 YSYEKL. Trimming left V 0 bases short and J 3 bases short, with 9 bases between.

This clonotype was obtained from a woman between 35 and 50 years old with Graves' hyperthyroidism. The sample consisted of blood. V and J are TRBV4-1 and TRBJ2-7; perhaps TRBD1 as D (5 bases). CDR3 DNA sequence: TGCGCCAGCAGCCAAGATTCAGGGAACTACGAGCAGTACTTC. Translated: CASSQDSGNYEQYF.